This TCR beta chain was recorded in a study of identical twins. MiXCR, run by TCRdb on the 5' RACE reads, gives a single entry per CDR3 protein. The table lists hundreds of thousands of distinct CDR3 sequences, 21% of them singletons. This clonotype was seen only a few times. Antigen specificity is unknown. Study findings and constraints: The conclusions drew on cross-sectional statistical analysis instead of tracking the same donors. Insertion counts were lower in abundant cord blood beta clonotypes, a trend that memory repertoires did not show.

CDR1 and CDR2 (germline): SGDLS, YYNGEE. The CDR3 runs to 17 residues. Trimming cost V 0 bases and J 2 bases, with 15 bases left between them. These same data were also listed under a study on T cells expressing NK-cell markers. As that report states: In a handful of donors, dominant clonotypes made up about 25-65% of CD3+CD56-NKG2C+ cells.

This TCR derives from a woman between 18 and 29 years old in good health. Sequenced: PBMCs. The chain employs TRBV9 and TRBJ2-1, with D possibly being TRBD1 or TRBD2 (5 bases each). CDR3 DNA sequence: TGTGCCAGCAGCGTAGAATGGGTGGGGGATCCCTACAATGAGCAGTTCTTC. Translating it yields CASSVEWVGDPYNEQFF.